This T cell receptor (beta chain) originates from a study of radiation and T cells in renal cell carcinoma. TCRdb's copy holds only in-frame clones and misses some; the assay was immunoSEQ multiplex PCR. The profile shows 100,000 to 150,000 clones, over 75% of them singletons. CDR1 is GTSNPN and CDR2 is SVGIG in the germline V gene (reference sequence). The CDR3 runs 13 residues. The J segment lost 14 bases and the V segment lost 4 bases, leaving 7 bases of the junction unmatched. On this clone: No antigen is known for it.

Overall study results and limits: Baseline intratumoral clonotype presence is unknown without pretreatment biopsies.

The sample's time point: blood 2 weeks post-SBRT. Treatment given: 15 Gy SBRT to primary tumor, nephrectomy 4 weeks later. This chain joins TRBV30 and TRBJ2-1; TRBD2 matches 14 bases. The sequencing here drew on blood, taken from a patient whose treatment included radiotherapy and nephrectomy. This receptor was taken from a woman in her sixties or seventies with renal cell carcinoma. CDR3 residues: CAWTRGTSGREFF. The CDR3 nucleotides read TGTGCCTGGACCAGAGGGACTAGCGGGAGAGAGTTCTTC.